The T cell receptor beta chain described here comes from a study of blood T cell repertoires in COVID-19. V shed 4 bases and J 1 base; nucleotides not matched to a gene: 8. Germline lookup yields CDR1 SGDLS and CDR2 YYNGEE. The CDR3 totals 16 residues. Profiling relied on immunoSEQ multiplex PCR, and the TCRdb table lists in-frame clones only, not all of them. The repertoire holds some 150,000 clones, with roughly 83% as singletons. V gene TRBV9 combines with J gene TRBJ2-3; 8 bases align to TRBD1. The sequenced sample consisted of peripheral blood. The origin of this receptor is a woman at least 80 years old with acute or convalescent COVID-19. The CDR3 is CASSPRTGFGTDTQYF. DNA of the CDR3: TGTGCCAGCAGCCCCCGGACAGGGTTTGGCACAGATACGCAGTATTTT. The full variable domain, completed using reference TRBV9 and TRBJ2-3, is DSGVTQTPKHLITATGQRVTLRCSPRSGDLSVYWYQQSLDQGLQFLIQYYNGEERAKGNILERFSAQQFPDLHSELNLSSLELGDSALYFCASSPRTGFGTDTQYFGPGTRLTVL.